The TCR beta chain under discussion was sequenced for a study of cytomegalovirus exposure and HLA in healthy donors. Turning to the study itself: Earlier sequencing of approximately 200 million T cells yielded 120 million or so unique TCR beta sequences.

The PCR employed 60 Vbeta primers together with 13 Jbeta primers. Libraries were prepared by immunoSEQ multiplex PCR; TCRdb keeps only in-frame clonotypes and omits some of them. The sample consists of around 92,000 clones, under 85% of them appearing once. Germline V gene sequence: CDR1 SGHNT, CDR2 YYREEE (reference sequence). This CDR3 region has 15 residues. V shed 0 bases and J shed 0 bases, with 10 bases lying between them. Study observations and caveats: 87-base-pair reads could not separate some V segments, including TRBV6-2 and TRBV6-3. Investigators reported under 200 TCR beta chains as tied to cytomegalovirus.

Comment on this clone: Its target is unknown.

The TCR originated in a woman in her seventies in good health and CMV-seropositive. The chain combines TRBV5-4 with TRBJ2-7; D might be TRBD2 (5 bases). Source material: PBMCs. Here the CDR3 DNA reads TGTGCCAGCAGCTTGGGGGTAGCGCCCTCCTACGAGCAGTACTTC. Encoded protein: CASSLGVAPSYEQYF.